This T cell receptor (beta chain) derives from a study of T cells in Graves' hyperthyroidism and ophthalmopathy. The germline CDR1 and CDR2 sequences are SNHLY and FYNNEI. The V and J ends lost 6 bases and 9 bases respectively, with 12 bases between them. The CDR3 has 12 residues. There are many counts of this clonotype. TCR beta CDR3 regions were amplified from RNA transcripts. First-round RT-PCR with HTBI primers amplified the TCR CDR3 region. TCRdb independently ran MiXCR on the multiplex PCR reads; one entry per CDR3 protein. Among roughly 380,000 distinct CDR3 sequences, approximately 13% were seen once, and the ten largest hold 20%.

This clonotype was obtained from a man younger than 40 with Graves' hyperthyroidism that later progressed to Graves' ophthalmopathy. The chain has TRBV2 and TRBJ2-1; D is unclear. Sample: blood. Here the CDR3 reads CASRGIPVEQFF. In DNA form, the CDR3 reads TGTGCCAGCAGGGGAATCCCAGTTGAGCAGTTCTTC.